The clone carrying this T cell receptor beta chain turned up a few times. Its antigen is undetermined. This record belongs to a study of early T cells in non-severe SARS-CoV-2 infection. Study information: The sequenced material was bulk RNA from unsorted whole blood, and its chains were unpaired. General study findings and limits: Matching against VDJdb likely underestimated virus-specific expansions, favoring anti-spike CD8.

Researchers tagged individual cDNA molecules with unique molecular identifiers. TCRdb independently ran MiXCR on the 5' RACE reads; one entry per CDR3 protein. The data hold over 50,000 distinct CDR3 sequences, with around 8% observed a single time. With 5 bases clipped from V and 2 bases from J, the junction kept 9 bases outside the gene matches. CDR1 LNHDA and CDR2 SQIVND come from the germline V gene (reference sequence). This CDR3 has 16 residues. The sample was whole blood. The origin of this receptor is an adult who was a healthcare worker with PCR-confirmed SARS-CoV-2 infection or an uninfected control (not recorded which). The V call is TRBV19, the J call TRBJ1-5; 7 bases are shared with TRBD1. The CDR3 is CASSPYRGNGNQPQHF. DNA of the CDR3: TGTGCCAGTAGTCCCTACAGGGGTAACGGCAATCAGCCCCAGCATTTT.